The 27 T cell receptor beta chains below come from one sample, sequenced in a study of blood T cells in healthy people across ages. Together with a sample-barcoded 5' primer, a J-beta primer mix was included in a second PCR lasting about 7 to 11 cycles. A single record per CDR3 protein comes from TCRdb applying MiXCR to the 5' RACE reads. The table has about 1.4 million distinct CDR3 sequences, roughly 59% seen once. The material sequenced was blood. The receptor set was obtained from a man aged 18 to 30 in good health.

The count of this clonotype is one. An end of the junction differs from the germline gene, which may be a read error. CDR3 DNA sequence: TGTGCCAGCAGGGAAGGGTCGAGGGGAACGCCGCAGTTCTTC. Its translation: CASREGSRGTPQFF. The chain has TRBV2 and TRBJ2-1; perhaps D is TRBD1 or TRBD2 (5 bases each). In germline, CDR1 is SNHLY, CDR2 FYNNEI. CDR3 size: 14 residues.

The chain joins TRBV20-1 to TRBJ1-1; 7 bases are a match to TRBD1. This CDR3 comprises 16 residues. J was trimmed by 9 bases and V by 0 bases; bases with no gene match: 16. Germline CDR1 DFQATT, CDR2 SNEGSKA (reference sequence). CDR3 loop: CSARDTQGVPFYKAFF. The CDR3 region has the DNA TGCAGTGCTAGAGATACCCAGGGGGTCCCTTTCTATAAAGCTTTCTTT.

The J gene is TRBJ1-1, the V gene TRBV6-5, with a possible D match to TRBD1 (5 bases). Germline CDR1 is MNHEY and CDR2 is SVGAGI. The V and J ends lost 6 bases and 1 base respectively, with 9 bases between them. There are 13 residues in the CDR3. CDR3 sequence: CASSRGPNTEAFF. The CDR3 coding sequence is TGTGCCAGCAGCCGGGGACCGAACACTGAAGCTTTCTTT.

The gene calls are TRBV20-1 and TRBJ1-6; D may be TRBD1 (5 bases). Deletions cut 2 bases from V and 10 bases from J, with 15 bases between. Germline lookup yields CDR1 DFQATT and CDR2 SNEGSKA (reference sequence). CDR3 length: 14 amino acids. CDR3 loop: CSARRGGDISPLHF. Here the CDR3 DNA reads TGCAGTGCTAGAAGGGGTGGGGATATCTCACCCCTCCACTTT.

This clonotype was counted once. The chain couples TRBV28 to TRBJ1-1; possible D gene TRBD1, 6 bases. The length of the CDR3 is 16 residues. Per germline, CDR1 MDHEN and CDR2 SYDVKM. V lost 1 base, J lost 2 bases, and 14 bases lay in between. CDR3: CASSLLGAGGNTEAFF. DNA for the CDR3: TGTGCCAGCAGTTTATTGGGGGCTGGGGGAAACACTGAAGCTTTCTTT.

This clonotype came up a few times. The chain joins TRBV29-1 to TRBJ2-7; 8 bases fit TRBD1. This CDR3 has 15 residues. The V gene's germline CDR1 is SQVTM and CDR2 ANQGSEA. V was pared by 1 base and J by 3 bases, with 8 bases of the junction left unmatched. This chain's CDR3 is CSVEVWYRGYYEQYF. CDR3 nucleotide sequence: TGCAGCGTTGAAGTTTGGTACAGGGGGTACTACGAGCAGTACTTC.

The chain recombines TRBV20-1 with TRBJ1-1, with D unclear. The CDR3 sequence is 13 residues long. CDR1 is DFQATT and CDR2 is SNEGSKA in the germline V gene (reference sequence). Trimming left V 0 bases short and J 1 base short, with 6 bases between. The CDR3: CSAREMGNTEAFF. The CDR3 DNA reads TGCAGTGCTAGAGAAATGGGGAACACTGAAGCTTTCTTT.

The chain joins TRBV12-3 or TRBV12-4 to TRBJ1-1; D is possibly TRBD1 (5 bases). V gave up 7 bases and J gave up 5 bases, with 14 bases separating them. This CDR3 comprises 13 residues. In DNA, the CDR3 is TGTGCCAGCACCGCGGCGGGGGGTACTGAAGCTTTCTTT. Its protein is CASTAAGGTEAFF.

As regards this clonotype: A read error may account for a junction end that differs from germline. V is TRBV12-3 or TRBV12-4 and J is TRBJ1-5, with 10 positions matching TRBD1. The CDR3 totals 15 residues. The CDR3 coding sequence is TGTGCCTGCAGTGCGGGGACAGGGGCAATTCAGCCCCAGCATTTT. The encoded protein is CACSAGTGAIQPQHF.

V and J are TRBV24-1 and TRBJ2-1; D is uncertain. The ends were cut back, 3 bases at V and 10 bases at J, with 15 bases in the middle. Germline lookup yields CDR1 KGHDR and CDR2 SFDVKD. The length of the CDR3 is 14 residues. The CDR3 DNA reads TGTGCCACCAGTGATCTAGAGGAACCGGGCGAGCAGTTCTTC. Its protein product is CATSDLEEPGEQFF.

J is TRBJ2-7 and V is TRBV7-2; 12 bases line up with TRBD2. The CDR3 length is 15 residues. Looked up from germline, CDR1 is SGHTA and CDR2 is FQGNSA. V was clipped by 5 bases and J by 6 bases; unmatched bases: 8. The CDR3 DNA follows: TGTGCCAGCAGCCCTGGGACTAGCGGGTTTTTCGAGCAGTACTTC. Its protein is CASSPGTSGFFEQYF.

CDR3 DNA: TGTGCCAGCAGCCAATCCCCCGGGACGTTGAACACTGAAGCTTTCTTT. Protein: CASSQSPGTLNTEAFF. V is TRBV4-2 and J is TRBJ1-1; tentatively, D is TRBD1 (5 bases). This CDR3 is built from 16 residues. The germline V and J ends were trimmed by 2 bases and 0 bases, with 13 bases remaining between them. Germline V lookup: CDR1 LGHNA, CDR2 YNFKEQ.

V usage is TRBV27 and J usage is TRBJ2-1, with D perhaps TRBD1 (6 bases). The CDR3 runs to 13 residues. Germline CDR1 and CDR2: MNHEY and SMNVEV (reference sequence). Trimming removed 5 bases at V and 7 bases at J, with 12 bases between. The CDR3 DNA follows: TGTGCCAGCAGTCTCAACAGGGTGAATGAGCAGTTCTTC. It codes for CASSLNRVNEQFF.

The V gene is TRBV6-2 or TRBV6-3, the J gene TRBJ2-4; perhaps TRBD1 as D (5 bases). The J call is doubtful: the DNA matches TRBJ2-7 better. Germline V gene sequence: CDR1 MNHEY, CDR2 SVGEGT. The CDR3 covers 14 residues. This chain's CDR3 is CASSQWTTLYEQYF. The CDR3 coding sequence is TGTGCCAGCAGTCAGTGGACAACCCTCTACGAGCAGTACTTC.

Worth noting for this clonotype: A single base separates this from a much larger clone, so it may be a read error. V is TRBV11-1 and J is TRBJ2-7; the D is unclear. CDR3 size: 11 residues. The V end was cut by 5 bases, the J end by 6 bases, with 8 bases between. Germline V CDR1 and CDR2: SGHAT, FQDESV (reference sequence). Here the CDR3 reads CASSRIGEQYF. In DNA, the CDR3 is TGTGCCAGCAGCCGAATCGGCGAGCAGTACTTC.

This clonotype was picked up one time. The CDR3 DNA reads TGCGCCAGCAGCTTGATAGGGGGCATGAATGAGCAGTTCTTC. It encodes CASSLIGGMNEQFF. The chain carries TRBV5-1 and TRBJ2-1; 7 nucleotides line up with TRBD1. V was pared by 1 base and J by 7 bases, with 5 bases of the junction left unmatched. The CDR3 has 14 residues. The germline gives CDR1 SGHRS, CDR2 YFSETQ.

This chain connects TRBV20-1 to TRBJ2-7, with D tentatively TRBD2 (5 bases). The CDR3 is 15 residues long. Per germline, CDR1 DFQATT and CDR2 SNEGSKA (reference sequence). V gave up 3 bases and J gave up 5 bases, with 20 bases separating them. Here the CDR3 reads CSARRAPGLGDEQYF. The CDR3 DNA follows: TGCAGTGCTAGGAGGGCGCCGGGGTTAGGCGACGAGCAGTACTTC.

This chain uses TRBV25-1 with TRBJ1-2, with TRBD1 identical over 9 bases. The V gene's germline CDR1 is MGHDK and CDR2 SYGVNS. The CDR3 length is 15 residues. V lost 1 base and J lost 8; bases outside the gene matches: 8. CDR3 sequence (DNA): TGTGCCAGCAGTGAATTTAGTGGGACAGGGAACGGCTACACCTTC. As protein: CASSEFSGTGNGYTF.

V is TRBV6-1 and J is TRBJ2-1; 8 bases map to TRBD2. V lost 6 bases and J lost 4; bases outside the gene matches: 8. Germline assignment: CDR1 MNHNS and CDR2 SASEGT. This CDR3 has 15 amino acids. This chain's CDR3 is CASRVTSGSYNEQFF. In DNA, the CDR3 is TGTGCCAGCAGAGTTACTAGCGGATCTTACAATGAGCAGTTCTTC.

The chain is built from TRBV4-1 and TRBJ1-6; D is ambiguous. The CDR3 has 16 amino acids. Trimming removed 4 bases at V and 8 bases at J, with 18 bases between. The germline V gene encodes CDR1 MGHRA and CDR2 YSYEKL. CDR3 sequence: CASSPRVRRNYSPLHF. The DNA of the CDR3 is TGCGCCAGCAGCCCGCGCGTAAGGAGGAATTATTCACCCCTCCACTTT.

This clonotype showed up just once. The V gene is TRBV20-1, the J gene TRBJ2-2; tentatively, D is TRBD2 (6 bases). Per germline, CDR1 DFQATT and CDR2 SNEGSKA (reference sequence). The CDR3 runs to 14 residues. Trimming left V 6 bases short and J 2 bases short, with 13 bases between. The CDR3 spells CSAQRDFNTGELFF. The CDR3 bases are TGCAGTGCCCAGAGGGACTTTAACACCGGGGAGCTGTTTTTT.

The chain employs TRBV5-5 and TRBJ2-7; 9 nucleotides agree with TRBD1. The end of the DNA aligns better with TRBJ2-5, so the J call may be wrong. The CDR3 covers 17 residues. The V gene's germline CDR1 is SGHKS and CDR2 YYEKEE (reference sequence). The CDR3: CASSLGGGDRARETQYF. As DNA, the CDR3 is TGTGCCAGCAGCTTGGGAGGGGGGGACAGGGCAAGAGAGACCCAGTACTTC.

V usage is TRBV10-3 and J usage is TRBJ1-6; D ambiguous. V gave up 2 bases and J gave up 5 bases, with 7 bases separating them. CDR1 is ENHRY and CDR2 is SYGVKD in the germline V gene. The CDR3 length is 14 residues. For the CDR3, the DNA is TGTGCCATCAGTGAGGGACGGAATAATTCACCCCTCCACTTT. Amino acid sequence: CAISEGRNNSPLHF.

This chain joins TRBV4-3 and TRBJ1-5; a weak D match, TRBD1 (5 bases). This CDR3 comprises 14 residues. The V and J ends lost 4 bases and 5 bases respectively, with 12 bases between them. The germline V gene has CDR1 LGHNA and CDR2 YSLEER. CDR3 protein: CASSPDRSYQPQHF. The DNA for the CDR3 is TGCGCCAGCAGCCCAGACAGAAGCTATCAGCCCCAGCATTTT.

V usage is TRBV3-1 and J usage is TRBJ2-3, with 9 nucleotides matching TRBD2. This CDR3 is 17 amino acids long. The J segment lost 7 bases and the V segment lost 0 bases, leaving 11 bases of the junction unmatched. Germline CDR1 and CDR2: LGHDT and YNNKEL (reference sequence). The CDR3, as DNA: TGTGCCAGCAGCCAAGAGTCTAGCGGGGAGGATTGGTATACGCAGTATTTT. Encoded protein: CASSQESSGEDWYTQYF.

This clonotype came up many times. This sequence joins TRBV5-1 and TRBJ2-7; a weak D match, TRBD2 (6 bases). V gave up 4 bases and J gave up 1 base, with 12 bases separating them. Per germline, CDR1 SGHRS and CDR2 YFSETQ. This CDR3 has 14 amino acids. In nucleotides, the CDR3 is TGCGCCAGCAGCCCGGACGGGACTTCCTACGAGCAGTACTTC. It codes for CASSPDGTSYEQYF.

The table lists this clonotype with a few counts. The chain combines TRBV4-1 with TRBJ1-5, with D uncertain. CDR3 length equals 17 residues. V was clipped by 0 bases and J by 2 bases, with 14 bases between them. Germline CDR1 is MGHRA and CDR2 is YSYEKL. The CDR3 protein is CASSQDPGLRGNQPQHF. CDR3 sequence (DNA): TGCGCCAGCAGCCAAGATCCTGGGCTGAGGGGCAATCAGCCCCAGCATTTT.